This TCR beta chain was recorded in a study of OX40 agonist ivuxolimab in advanced cancers. Assay: immunoSEQ multiplex PCR; the TCRdb copy retains only in-frame clones and omits some. The sample lists about 35,000 clones, 70% to 85% seen once, with 13% to 15% in the top ten. This CDR3 region has 15 residues. The V and J ends lost 7 bases and 6 bases respectively, with 20 bases between them. Germline assignment: CDR1 SGHRS and CDR2 YFSETQ. V usage is TRBV5-1 and J usage is TRBJ2-1; D might be TRBD1 (6 bases). The receptor was derived from an adult with an advanced solid tumor such as melanoma, head and neck, liver or kidney cancer. The sequencing used CD4+ or CD8+ T cells sorted from blood, collected in a trial of the OX40 agonist ivuxolimab. The DNA for the CDR3 is TGCGCCAGCGCACAGGGTGATGAAATACGCAATGAGCAGTTCTTC. Its translation is CASAQGDEIRNEQFF.